The present T cell receptor beta chain was sequenced within a study of siplizumab effects on memory and regulatory T cells. In this sample, this clone turned up once. Its specificity is not known. Study observations and caveats: No naive or memory phenotype could be assigned to roughly 75-97% of proliferating clones. Naive T cell populations appeared to exhibit greater diversity than memory cells and appeared to be major alloresponse contributors. Solely a minor proportion of alloreactive clones could be assigned to unstimulated subsets. Siplizumab gave mappable alloreactive CD4+ clones an average Treg-derived fraction of over 65%, against roughly 29% in controls.

This table comes from immunoSEQ multiplex PCR, and its TCRdb copy is limited to in-frame clones, with some not included. Among just over 60,000 clones, roughly 78% were seen once, and the ten largest hold roughly 0.4%. Trimming shortened V by 2 bases and J by 1 base, and 8 bases separated the two germline ends. Looked up from germline, CDR1 is ENHRY and CDR2 is SYGVKD. The CDR3 sequence is 14 residues long. The sequenced sample was memory CD4+ T cells sorted from blood. V and J are TRBV10-3 and TRBJ1-1, with a tentative D call TRBD1 (5 bases). The sequence was obtained from a human donor in good health. CDR3: CAISEDRKNTEAFF. Here the CDR3 DNA reads TGTGCCATCAGTGAGGACAGAAAGAACACTGAAGCTTTCTTT.